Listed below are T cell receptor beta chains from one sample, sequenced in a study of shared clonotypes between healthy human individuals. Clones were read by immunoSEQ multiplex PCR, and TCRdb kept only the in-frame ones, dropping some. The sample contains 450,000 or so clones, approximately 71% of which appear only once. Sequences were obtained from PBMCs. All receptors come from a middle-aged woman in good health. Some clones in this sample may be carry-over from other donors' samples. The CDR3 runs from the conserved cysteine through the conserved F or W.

cdr3_aa: CASSPRQGYYGYTF; v_call: TRBV14; j_call: TRBJ1-2
cdr3_aa: CASSPPGLALEETQYF; v_call: TRBV2; j_call: TRBJ2-5
cdr3_aa: CASSSRTSGTETQYF; v_call: TRBV11-3; j_call: TRBJ2-5
cdr3_aa: CASRENRGSEQYF; v_call: TRBV10-2; j_call: TRBJ2-7
cdr3_aa: CATSSGRGDAFF; v_call: TRBV15; j_call: TRBJ1-1
cdr3_aa: CASRGRGRDYGYTF; v_call: TRBV27; j_call: TRBJ1-2
cdr3_aa: CASRKGKDGQPQHF; v_call: TRBV21-1; j_call: TRBJ1-5
cdr3_aa: CASSEGTGPTDTQYF; v_call: TRBV6-1; j_call: TRBJ2-3
cdr3_aa: CASSVGGDAYGYTF; v_call: TRBV9; j_call: TRBJ1-2
cdr3_aa: CASSPRWVSANYGYTF; v_call: TRBV5-1; j_call: TRBJ1-2
cdr3_aa: CASSFGLAGTQYF; v_call: TRBV27; j_call: TRBJ2-5
cdr3_aa: CASSVVDLAGANYGYTF; v_call: TRBV9; j_call: TRBJ1-2
cdr3_aa: CASRGDTYNEQFF; v_call: TRBV5-4; j_call: TRBJ2-1
cdr3_aa: CASSRDREADTQYF; v_call: TRBV18; j_call: TRBJ2-3
cdr3_aa: CASSQEDRFSYNEQFF; v_call: TRBV4-2; j_call: TRBJ2-1
cdr3_aa: CASRRGGTGFYEQYF; v_call: TRBV6-5; j_call: .
cdr3_aa: CASSAQRNTEAFF; v_call: TRBV9; j_call: TRBJ1-1
cdr3_aa: CASSPLLAGTNTGELFF; v_call: TRBV7-6; j_call: TRBJ2-2
cdr3_aa: CASSIEGYEQFF; v_call: TRBV19; j_call: TRBJ2-1
cdr3_aa: CASSLIGDGYEQYF; v_call: TRBV28; j_call: TRBJ2-7
cdr3_aa: CASSLSSYEQYF; v_call: TRBV5-1; j_call: TRBJ2-7
cdr3_aa: CASTPTHNTGELFF; v_call: TRBV19; j_call: TRBJ2-2
cdr3_aa: CASSQDLGQARGGYTF; v_call: TRBV4-2; j_call: TRBJ1-2
cdr3_aa: CAISSGPRDMYEQYF; v_call: TRBV10-3; j_call: TRBJ2-7
cdr3_aa: CASSPLGTLTGGKSDYGYTF; v_call: TRBV18; j_call: TRBJ1-2
cdr3_aa: CAWSGGSSYEQYF; v_call: TRBV30; j_call: TRBJ2-7
cdr3_aa: CASRDPSGRLEQFF; v_call: TRBV10-2; j_call: TRBJ2-1
cdr3_aa: CASSAGTDIYGYTF; v_call: TRBV28; j_call: TRBJ1-2
cdr3_aa: CASSLQGVVTEAFF; v_call: TRBV5-4; j_call: TRBJ1-1
cdr3_aa: CASSSDRGPTDTQYF; v_call: TRBV27; j_call: TRBJ2-3
cdr3_aa: CSASSGRSPYNEQFF; v_call: TRBV29-1; j_call: TRBJ2-1
cdr3_aa: CSVGQRNTEAFF; v_call: TRBV29-1; j_call: TRBJ1-1
cdr3_aa: CATSRDRGLAGEQYF; v_call: TRBV15; j_call: .
cdr3_aa: CASSPGGQGNEKLFF; v_call: TRBV4-2; j_call: TRBJ1-4
cdr3_aa: CASSPGTHGELFF; v_call: TRBV18; j_call: TRBJ2-2
cdr3_aa: CASSATGPYNEQFF; v_call: TRBV6-1; j_call: TRBJ2-1
cdr3_aa: CASSDQASGLSEQFF; v_call: TRBV6-4; j_call: TRBJ2-1
cdr3_aa: CASTGGATNEKLFF; v_call: TRBV19; j_call: TRBJ1-4
cdr3_aa: CASRGPSYEQYF; v_call: TRBV27; j_call: TRBJ2-7
cdr3_aa: CASSVDLGSYEQYF; v_call: TRBV9; j_call: TRBJ2-7
cdr3_aa: CASSLRDSASIFLNTEAFF; v_call: TRBV28; j_call: TRBJ1-1